Below, 31 T cell receptor beta chains from the same sample are listed, as sequenced in a study of response to subunit inactivated influenza vaccine. TCRdb analysed the RT-PCR reads with MiXCR anew, one entry per CDR3 protein. Here the sample spans 800,000 to 1,000,000 distinct CDR3 sequences, 21% being singletons. The sample here was PBMCs from blood, taken around 5 days after vaccination. All receptors come from a man aged 50 to 60 who received an inactivated influenza vaccine.

The chain has TRBV5-5 and TRBJ2-7, with 10 bases lining up with TRBD2. CDR3 length: 18 residues. The germline CDR1 and CDR2 sequences are SGHKS and YYEKEE (reference sequence). With 0 bases clipped from V and 0 bases from J, the junction kept 9 bases outside the gene matches. CDR3 residues: CASSLGLAGAPSSYEQYF. DNA of the CDR3: TGTGCCAGCAGCTTGGGCCTAGCGGGGGCCCCAAGCTCCTACGAGCAGTACTTC.

The V call is TRBV7-3, the J call TRBJ1-6, with D hard to call. Trimming took off 2 bases at V and 3 bases at J, with 5 bases between the two ends. Germline V CDR1 and CDR2: SGHTA, FQGTGA. CDR3 length: 14 amino acids. CDR3 sequence: CASSLGLYNSPLHF. The CDR3 nucleotides read TGTGCCAGCAGCTTAGGCCTCTATAATTCACCCCTCCACTTT.

This clonotype was counted between two and nine times. J is TRBJ2-5 and V is TRBV7-9; D is possibly TRBD1 (5 bases). The CDR3 is made up of 14 amino acids. The germline V gene encodes CDR1 SEHNR and CDR2 FQNEAQ (reference sequence). Trimming took 5 bases from V and 5 from J, leaving 15 bases between them. CDR3 protein: CASSPGQGDETQYF. CDR3 coding DNA: TGTGCCAGCAGCCCGGGCCAGGGCGACGAGACCCAGTACTTC.

This clonotype has more than one count but fewer than ten. The chain links TRBV12-3 or TRBV12-4 to TRBJ2-1; 8 nucleotides line up with TRBD2. With V trimmed by 6 bases and J by 7 bases, 14 bases remained unmatched. The CDR3 spans 16 residues. This CDR3 is CASSLAGRGARNEQFF. In DNA, the CDR3 is TGTGCCAGCAGCCTCGCCGGGCGGGGGGCCCGGAATGAGCAGTTCTTC.

In this sample, this clonotype turned up many times. The chain joins TRBV12-3 or TRBV12-4 to TRBJ2-7, with no clear D. This CDR3 spans 15 amino acids. Trimming left V 5 bases short and J 0 bases short, with 14 bases between. The CDR3 DNA follows: TGTGCCAGCAGTCACGACTGGCAGCCCTCCTACGAGCAGTACTTC. Its protein product is CASSHDWQPSYEQYF.

The table lists this clonotype with a few counts. The chain carries TRBV7-9 and TRBJ1-5, with unresolved D. The CDR3 runs 12 residues. CDR1 is SEHNR and CDR2 is FQNEAQ in the germline V gene (reference sequence). V lost 2 bases, J lost 4 bases, and 3 bases lay in between. The CDR3 DNA follows: TGTGCCAGCAGCTTAATGAATCAGCCCCAGCATTTT. This sequence encodes CASSLMNQPQHF. Together with reference TRBV7-9 and TRBJ1-5, the CDR3 gives the full variable domain: DTGVSQNPRHKITKRGQNVTFRCDPISEHNRLYWYRQTLGQGPEFLTYFQNEAQLEKSRLLSDRFSAERPKGSFSTLEIQRTEQGDSAMYLCASSLMNQPQHFGDGTRLSIL.

The table lists this clonotype with many counts. The J gene is TRBJ2-1, the V gene TRBV29-1; D unclear. The CDR3 has 11 residues. Looked up from germline, CDR1 is SQVTM and CDR2 is ANQGSEA. Between the trimmed V and J ends, which lost 8 bases and 7 bases, there was a span of 12 bases. The CDR3 here is CSHPGLNEQFF. CDR3 in DNA: TGCAGCCACCCCGGCCTAAATGAGCAGTTCTTC.

The chain couples TRBV12-3 or TRBV12-4 to TRBJ1-1, with 8 bases lining up with TRBD1. The length of the CDR3 is 13 residues. With 5 bases clipped from V and 11 bases from J, the junction kept 10 bases outside the gene matches. As DNA, the CDR3 is TGTGCCAGCAGTCCCGGACAGGGAGTTTTCGCTTTCTTT. Translated: CASSPGQGVFAFF.

This clonotype turned up a few times. This sequence joins TRBV5-1 and TRBJ1-5; D possibly corresponds to TRBD1 (6 bases). Trimming stripped 0 bases from V and 5 bases from J, with 12 bases between. This CDR3 spans 15 amino acids. Germline CDR1 and CDR2: SGHRS and YFSETQ. The CDR3 sequence: CASSLVPGEDQPQHF. The CDR3 DNA is TGCGCCAGCAGCTTGGTACCAGGGGAGGATCAGCCCCAGCATTTT.

This clonotype was seen more than once but under ten times. Sequence at one end of the junction differs from germline and may be a read error. The V and J genes are TRBV11-2 and TRBJ2-4; tentative D call: TRBD2 (6 bases). Germline values: CDR1 SGHAT, CDR2 FQNNGV. The CDR3 is made up of 19 amino acids. The CDR3 loop is CSSSPPGGGSGMAKNIQYF. The CDR3 coding sequence is TGTTCCAGCAGTCCCCCCGGTGGAGGGTCTGGGATGGCCAAAAACATTCAGTACTTC.

In its sample, this clonotype was seen a few times. The chain combines TRBV7-9 with TRBJ2-1, with 7 bases fitting TRBD1. The CDR3 has 15 residues. The V gene end was trimmed by 0 bases and the J gene end by 8 bases; junction bases not matched to a gene: 7. The germline V gene encodes CDR1 SEHNR and CDR2 FQNEAQ (reference sequence). The CDR3 spells CASSLAGGGGDEQFF. The CDR3 DNA reads as TGTGCCAGCAGCTTAGCAGGGGGCGGTGGAGATGAGCAGTTCTTC.

CDR3 DNA sequence: TGTGCCAGCAGCATTCGACTAGCGGGGACGACAGATACGCAGTATTTT. It codes for CASSIRLAGTTDTQYF. The rearrangement links TRBV7-2 to TRBJ2-3; 11 positions match TRBD2. Germline V lookup: CDR1 SGHTA, CDR2 FQGNSA. The trim removed 5 bases at V and 3 bases at J, leaving 7 bases unmatched. The CDR3 contains 16 residues.

This sequence joins TRBV5-1 and TRBJ2-7; D remains unclear. V lost 4 bases to trimming and J lost 1 base, with 9 bases between them. Germline V gene lookup returns CDR1 SGHRS and CDR2 YFSETQ. This CDR3 contains 13 residues. The CDR3 spells CASSVDGSYEQYF. In DNA, the CDR3 is TGCGCCAGCAGCGTGGACGGGTCCTACGAGCAGTACTTC.

Details on this clonotype: A clone one base away is much larger, so this may be a read error. This chain uses TRBV15 with TRBJ2-5; D is unclear. CDR3 size: 14 residues. CDR1 and CDR2 from the germline V gene are LNHNV and YYDKDF (reference sequence). The CDR3 coding sequence is TGTGCCACCGGCAGAGCTCCCGGACAAGAGACCCAGTACTTC. Residues: CATGRAPGQETQYF.

In its sample, this clonotype was seen a few times. V is TRBV29-1 and J is TRBJ1-3, with D possibly matching TRBD1 (5 bases). The germline gives CDR1 SQVTM, CDR2 ANQGSEA. The V gene lost 7 bases and the J gene lost 0 bases, with 16 bases spanning the gap. CDR3 length equals 15 residues. CDR3 nucleotides: TGCAGCGCAACCGCGGGACCTAACTCTGGAAACACCATATATTTT. Protein product: CSATAGPNSGNTIYF.

In this sample, this clonotype turned up a few times. The chain combines TRBV28 with TRBJ1-1; no firm D call. Germline CDR1 MDHEN, CDR2 SYDVKM. There are 12 residues in the CDR3. The ends were cut back, 3 bases at V and 7 bases at J, with 9 bases in the middle. The CDR3 sequence: CASSFPVSEAFF. The CDR3 nucleotides read TGTGCCAGCAGTTTCCCCGTTAGTGAAGCTTTCTTT. The full variable domain, with the rest looked up from reference TRBV28 and TRBJ1-1, is DVKVTQSSRYLVKRTGEKVFLECVQDMDHENMFWYRQDPGLGLRLIYFSYDVKMKEKGDIPEGYSVSREKKERFSLILESASTNQTSMYLCASSFPVSEAFFGQGTRLTVV.

The V call is TRBV12-3 or TRBV12-4, the J call TRBJ2-1; D is undetermined. CDR3 length equals 14 residues. Between the trimmed V and J ends, which lost 4 bases and 1 base, there was a span of 8 bases. The CDR3 DNA sequence: TGTGCCAGCAGTTATTTGGGGTCCTACAATGAGCAGTTCTTC. Its translation: CASSYLGSYNEQFF.

V usage is TRBV12-3 or TRBV12-4 and J usage is TRBJ1-5, with a tentative D call TRBD1 (6 bases). This CDR3 has 17 residues. Between the trimmed V and J ends, which lost 4 bases and 0 bases, there was a span of 16 bases. Here the CDR3 reads CASSYRTTGNSNQPQHF. In DNA form, the CDR3 reads TGTGCCAGCAGTTACAGGACCACAGGGAATAGCAATCAGCCCCAGCATTTT.

V usage is TRBV7-9 and J usage is TRBJ2-7; TRBD2 matches 9 bases. The CDR3 is 14 residues long. V lost 6 bases and J lost 4; bases outside the gene matches: 7. CDR1 SEHNR and CDR2 FQNEAQ come from the germline V gene (reference sequence). In DNA form, the CDR3 reads TGTGCCAGCAGATCCGGTAGCGGGAGTTACGAGCAGTACTTC. This gives the protein CASRSGSGSYEQYF.

This clonotype was seen ten or more times. V usage is TRBV20-1 and J usage is TRBJ1-2; a weak D match, TRBD1 (6 bases). Trimming left V 0 bases short and J 3 bases short, with 20 bases between. Germline lookup yields CDR1 DFQATT and CDR2 SNEGSKA (reference sequence). The CDR3 contains 17 residues. CDR3 in DNA: TGCAGTGCTAGAGATTCTCGTCTATCGACAGGCCACTATGGCTACACCTTC. Translation gives CSARDSRLSTGHYGYTF.

This rearrangement joins TRBV6-2 or TRBV6-3 to TRBJ2-1, with D unclear. V lost 5 bases, J lost 6 bases, and 5 bases lay in between. The CDR3 is 11 amino acids. Germline V gene data show CDR1 as MNHEY and CDR2 as SVGEGT. The CDR3 region has the DNA TGTGCCAGCAGTCAGCCCAATGAGCAGTTCTTC. This gives the protein CASSQPNEQFF.

Here the CDR3 reads CASSQEVGVGGLAIDEQFF. DNA for the CDR3: TGTGCCAGCAGCCAAGAGGTAGGGGTCGGGGGACTAGCAATCGATGAGCAGTTCTTC. The chain has TRBV3-1 and TRBJ2-1; TRBD2 matches at 9 bases. Trimming removed 0 bases from V and 8 bases from J; junction bases left unmatched: 17. The CDR3 has 19 amino acids. Germline loops: CDR1 LGHDT, CDR2 YNNKEL (reference sequence).

V is TRBV11-2 and J is TRBJ2-1; possible D gene TRBD2, 6 bases. The ends were cut back, 6 bases at V and 5 bases at J, with 17 bases in the middle. In germline, CDR1 is SGHAT, CDR2 FQNNGV. The CDR3 is made up of 15 amino acids. CDR3 nucleotide sequence: TGTGCCAGCAGGATCCATCGGCGGAGGGACAATGAGCAGTTCTTC. It encodes CASRIHRRRDNEQFF.

CDR3 loop: CASSSKLGLSGNTIYF. The DNA of the CDR3 is TGTGCCAGCAGCTCCAAGTTGGGGCTCTCTGGAAACACCATATATTTT. V gene TRBV7-2 combines with J gene TRBJ1-3; possible D gene TRBD1, 5 bases. CDR1 SGHTA and CDR2 FQGNSA come from the germline V gene. The V end lost 4 bases, the J end lost 0 bases, and 13 bases lay between the germline ends. The CDR3 extends over 16 amino acids.

The rearrangement uses TRBV4-2 and TRBJ2-1; 8 bases agree with TRBD1. Trimming removed 3 bases from V and 10 bases from J; junction bases left unmatched: 8. Germline CDR1 is LGHNA and CDR2 is YNFKEQ. There are 14 residues in the CDR3. The CDR3 DNA is TGTGCCAGCAGCCAGGCAGGGGGCGGCGGGGAGCAGTTCTTC. It codes for CASSQAGGGGEQFF.

This clonotype has a handful of counts. The chain carries TRBV5-1 and TRBJ1-2; D possibly corresponds to TRBD1 (6 bases). The germline V gene encodes CDR1 SGHRS and CDR2 YFSETQ. V lost 9 bases and J 5 bases, leaving 20 bases between the germline ends. The CDR3 spans 14 residues. CDR3 residues: CATKVTGQAYGYTF. Here the CDR3 DNA reads TGCGCCACCAAAGTAACGGGACAAGCATATGGCTACACCTTC.

The chain recombines TRBV5-1 with TRBJ2-3, with D possibly TRBD1 on 6 matching bases. Trimming pared 4 bases from V and 0 bases from J, leaving 15 bases between. CDR1 SGHRS and CDR2 YFSETQ come from the germline V gene. The length of the CDR3 is 16 residues. The CDR3 DNA reads as TGCGCCAGCAGCCCATACGGGACATCTAGCACAGATACGCAGTATTTT. It yields the protein CASSPYGTSSTDTQYF.

The genes are TRBV10-3 and TRBJ2-3, with 8 bases aligning to TRBD1. This CDR3 contains 14 residues. The junction had 9 bases not matched to a gene; V was cut back by 7 bases and J by 6 bases. Germline-derived CDR1 and CDR2 are ENHRY and SYGVKD. CDR3 bases: TGTGCCATCACCGCGACAGGGGAATATGATACGCAGTATTTT. Its translation: CAITATGEYDTQYF.

The genes are TRBV2 and TRBJ2-2; 8 nucleotides align to TRBD2. Germline CDR1 reads SNHLY; CDR2 reads FYNNEI. V was clipped by 9 bases and J by 4 bases; unmatched bases: 4. CDR3 length: 13 residues. CDR3 coding DNA: TGTGCCAGTAGCGGGACTAGCACCGGGGAGCTGTTTTTT. Translated, it gives CASSGTSTGELFF.

This clonotype was recorded a few times. The rearrangement links TRBV20-1 to TRBJ2-5, with 7 bases that match TRBD2. The CDR3 contains 14 residues. The germline V gene has CDR1 DFQATT and CDR2 SNEGSKA (reference sequence). DNA for the CDR3: TGCACCCTCCGAGGTAGCGGGTTCCAAGAGACCCAGTACTTC. It encodes CTLRGSGFQETQYF.

This chain links TRBV4-1 with TRBJ2-3; no definite D call. Between the trimmed V and J ends, which lost 0 bases and 4 bases, there was a span of 8 bases. This CDR3 contains 14 residues. CDR1 MGHRA and CDR2 YSYEKL come from the germline V gene. Written as DNA, the CDR3 is TGCGCCAGCAGCCAAGATGATGGGGCAGATACGCAGTATTTT. Translating gives CASSQDDGADTQYF.